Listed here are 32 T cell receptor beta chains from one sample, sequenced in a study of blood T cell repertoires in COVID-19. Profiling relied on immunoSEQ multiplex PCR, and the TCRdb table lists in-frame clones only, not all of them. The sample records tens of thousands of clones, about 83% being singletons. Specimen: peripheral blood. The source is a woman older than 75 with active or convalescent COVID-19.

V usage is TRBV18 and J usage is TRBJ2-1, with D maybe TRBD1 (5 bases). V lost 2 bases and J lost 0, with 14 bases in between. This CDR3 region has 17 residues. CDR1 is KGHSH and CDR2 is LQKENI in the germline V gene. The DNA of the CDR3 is TGTGCCAGCTCACCAGGACAACCGAAGGGCTCCTACAATGAGCAGTTCTTC. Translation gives CASSPGQPKGSYNEQFF. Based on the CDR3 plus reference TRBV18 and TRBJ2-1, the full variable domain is NAGVMQNPRHLVRRRGQEARLRCSPMKGHSHVYWYRQLPEEGLKFMVYLQKENIIDESGMPKERFSAEFPKEGPSILRIQQVVRGDSAAYFCASSPGQPKGSYNEQFFGPGTRLTVL.

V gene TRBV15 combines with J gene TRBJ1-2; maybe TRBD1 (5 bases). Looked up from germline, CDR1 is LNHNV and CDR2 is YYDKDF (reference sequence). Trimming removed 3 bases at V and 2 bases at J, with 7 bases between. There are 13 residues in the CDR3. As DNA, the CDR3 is TGTGCCACCAGCAGCAGGGAAAACTATGGCTACACCTTC. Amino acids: CATSSRENYGYTF.

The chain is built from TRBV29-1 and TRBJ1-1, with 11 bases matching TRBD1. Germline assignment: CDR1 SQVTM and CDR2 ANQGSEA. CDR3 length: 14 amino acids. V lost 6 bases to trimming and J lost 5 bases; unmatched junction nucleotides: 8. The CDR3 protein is CSVCQGTGGTEAFF. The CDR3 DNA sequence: TGCAGCGTCTGCCAGGGGACAGGGGGGACTGAAGCTTTCTTT. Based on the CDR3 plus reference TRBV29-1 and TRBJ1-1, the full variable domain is SAVISQKPSRDICQRGTSLTIQCQVDSQVTMMFWYRQQPGQSLTLIATANQGSEATYESGFVIDKFPISRPNLTFSTLTVSNMSPEDSSIYLCSVCQGTGGTEAFFGQGTRLTVV.

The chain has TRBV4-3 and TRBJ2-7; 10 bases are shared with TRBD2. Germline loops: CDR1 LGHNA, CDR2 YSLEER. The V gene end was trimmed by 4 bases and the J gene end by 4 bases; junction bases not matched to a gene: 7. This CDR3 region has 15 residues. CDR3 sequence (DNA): TGCGCCAGCAGCCGAGGACTAGCGGCGGGATACGAGCAGTACTTC. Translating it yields CASSRGLAAGYEQYF.

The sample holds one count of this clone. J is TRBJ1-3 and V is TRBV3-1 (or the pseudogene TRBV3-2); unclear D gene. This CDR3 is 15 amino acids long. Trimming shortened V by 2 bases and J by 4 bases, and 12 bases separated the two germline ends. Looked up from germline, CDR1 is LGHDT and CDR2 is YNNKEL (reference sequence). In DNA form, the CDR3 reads TGTGCCAGCAGCCAAATCTCAACTGTGGGAAACACCATATATTTT. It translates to CASSQISTVGNTIYF.

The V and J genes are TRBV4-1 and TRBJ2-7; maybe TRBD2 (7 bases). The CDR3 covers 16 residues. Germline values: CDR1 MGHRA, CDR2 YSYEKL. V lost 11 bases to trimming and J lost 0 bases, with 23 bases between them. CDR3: CAPSPRGGESSYEQYF. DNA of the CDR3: TGCGCCCCCAGCCCACGAGGGGGGGAGAGCTCCTACGAGCAGTACTTC.

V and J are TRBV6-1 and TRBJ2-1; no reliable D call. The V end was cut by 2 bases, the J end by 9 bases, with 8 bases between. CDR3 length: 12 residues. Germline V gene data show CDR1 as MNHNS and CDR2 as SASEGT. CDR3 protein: CASSELGLEQFF. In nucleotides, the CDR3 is TGTGCCAGCAGTGAACTCGGTCTTGAGCAGTTCTTC.

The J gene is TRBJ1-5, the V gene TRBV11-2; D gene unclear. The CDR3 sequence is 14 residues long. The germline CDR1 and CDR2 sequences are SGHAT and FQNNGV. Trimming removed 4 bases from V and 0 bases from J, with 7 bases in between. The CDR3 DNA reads TGTGCCAGCAGCTCCGGGAATAGCAATCAGCCCCAGCATTTT. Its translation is CASSSGNSNQPQHF.

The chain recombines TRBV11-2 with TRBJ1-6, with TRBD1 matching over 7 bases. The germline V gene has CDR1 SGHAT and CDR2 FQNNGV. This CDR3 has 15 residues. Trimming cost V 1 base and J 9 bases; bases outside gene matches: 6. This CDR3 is CASSLVGDRSSPLHF. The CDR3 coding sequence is TGTGCCAGCAGCTTAGTCGGGGACAGATCTTCACCCCTCCACTTT.

CDR3 protein: CASSSWGTDGSPLHF. In nucleotides, the CDR3 is TGTGCCAGTAGCTCCTGGGGGACAGACGGGTCACCCCTCCACTTT. This rearrangement joins TRBV19 to TRBJ1-6; 7 bases align to TRBD1. V was pared by 6 bases and J by 10 bases, with 12 bases of the junction left unmatched. The CDR3 is 15 amino acids. Germline V gene sequence: CDR1 LNHDA, CDR2 SQIVND (reference sequence). Together with reference TRBV19 and TRBJ1-6, the CDR3 gives the full variable domain: DGGITQSPKYLFRKEGQNVTLSCEQNLNHDAMYWYRQDPGQGLRLIYYSQIVNDFQKGDIAEGYSVSREKKESFPLTVTSAQKNPTAFYLCASSSWGTDGSPLHFGNGTRLTVT.

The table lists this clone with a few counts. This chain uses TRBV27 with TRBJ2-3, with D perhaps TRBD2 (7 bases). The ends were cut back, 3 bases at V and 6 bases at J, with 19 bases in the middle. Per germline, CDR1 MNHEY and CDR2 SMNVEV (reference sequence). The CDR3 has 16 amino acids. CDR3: CASSFGGTNQGDTQYF. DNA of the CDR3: TGTGCCAGCAGTTTTGGCGGGACTAACCAGGGGGATACGCAGTATTTT.

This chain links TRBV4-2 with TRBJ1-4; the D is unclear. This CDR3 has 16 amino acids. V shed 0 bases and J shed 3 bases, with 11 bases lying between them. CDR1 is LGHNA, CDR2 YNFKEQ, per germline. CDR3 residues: CASSQEGAAPNEKLFF. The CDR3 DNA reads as TGTGCCAGCAGCCAAGAAGGAGCCGCGCCTAATGAAAAACTGTTTTTT.

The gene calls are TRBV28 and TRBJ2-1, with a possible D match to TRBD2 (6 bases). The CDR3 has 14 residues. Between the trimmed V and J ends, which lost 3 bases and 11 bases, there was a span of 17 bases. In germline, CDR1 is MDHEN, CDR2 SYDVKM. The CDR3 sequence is CASSFERALGKQFF. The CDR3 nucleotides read TGTGCCAGCAGTTTCGAGCGGGCCCTGGGAAAGCAGTTCTTC.

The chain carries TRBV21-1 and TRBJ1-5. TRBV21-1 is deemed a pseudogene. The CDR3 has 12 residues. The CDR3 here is CASSKSDQPQHF. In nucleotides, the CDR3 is TGTGCCAGCAGCAAATCGGATCAGCCCCAGCATTTT.

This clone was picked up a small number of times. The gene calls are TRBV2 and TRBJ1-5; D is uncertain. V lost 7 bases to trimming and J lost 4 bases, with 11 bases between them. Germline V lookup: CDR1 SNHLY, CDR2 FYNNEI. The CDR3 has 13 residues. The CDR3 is CASTGIGNQPQHF. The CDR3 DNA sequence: TGTGCCAGCACTGGTATCGGTAATCAGCCCCAGCATTTT.

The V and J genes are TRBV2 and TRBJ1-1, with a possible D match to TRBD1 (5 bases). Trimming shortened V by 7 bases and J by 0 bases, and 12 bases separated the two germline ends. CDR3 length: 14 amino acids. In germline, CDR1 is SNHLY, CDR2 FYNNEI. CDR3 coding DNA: TGTGCCAGCAAAGGGGACTTGGTGAACACTGAAGCTTTCTTT. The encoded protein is CASKGDLVNTEAFF.

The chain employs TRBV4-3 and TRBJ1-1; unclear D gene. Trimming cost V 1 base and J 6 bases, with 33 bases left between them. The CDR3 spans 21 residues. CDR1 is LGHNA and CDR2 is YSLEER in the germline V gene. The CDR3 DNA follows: TGCGCCAGCAGCCAAGTTGAGCTGGAGTTCGGAGGGTGGGCTCGAAACCCTGAAGCTTTCTTT. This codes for CASSQVELEFGGWARNPEAFF.

CDR3 loop: CSVKEPGQGARGEAFF. The DNA for the CDR3 is TGCAGCGTCAAGGAGCCGGGACAGGGGGCTAGGGGTGAAGCTTTCTTT. The chain combines TRBV29-1 with TRBJ1-1; 12 bases line up with TRBD1. After removal of 6 bases from V and 7 bases from J, the junction contained 15 bases not matched to a gene. The CDR3 totals 16 residues. CDR1 is SQVTM, CDR2 ANQGSEA, per germline. Based on the CDR3 plus reference TRBV29-1 and TRBJ1-1, the full variable domain is SAVISQKPSRDICQRGTSLTIQCQVDSQVTMMFWYRQQPGQSLTLIATANQGSEATYESGFVIDKFPISRPNLTFSTLTVSNMSPEDSSIYLCSVKEPGQGARGEAFFGQGTRLTVV.

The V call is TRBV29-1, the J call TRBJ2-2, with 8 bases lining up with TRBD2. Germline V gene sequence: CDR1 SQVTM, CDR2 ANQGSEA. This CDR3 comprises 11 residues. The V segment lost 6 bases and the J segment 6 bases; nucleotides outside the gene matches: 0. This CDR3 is CSVGGAGELFF. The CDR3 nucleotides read TGCAGCGTCGGGGGGGCCGGGGAGCTGTTTTTT.

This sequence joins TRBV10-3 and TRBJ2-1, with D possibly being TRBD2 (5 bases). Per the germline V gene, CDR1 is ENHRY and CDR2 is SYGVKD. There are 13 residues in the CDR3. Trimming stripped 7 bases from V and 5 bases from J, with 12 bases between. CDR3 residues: CAIKGLAHNEQFF. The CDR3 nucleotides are TGTGCCATCAAGGGTCTAGCTCACAATGAGCAGTTCTTC.

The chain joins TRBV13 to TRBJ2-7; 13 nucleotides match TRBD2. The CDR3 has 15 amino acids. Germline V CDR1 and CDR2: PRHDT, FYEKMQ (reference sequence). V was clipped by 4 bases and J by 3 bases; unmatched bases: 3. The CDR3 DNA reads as TGTGCCAGCAGCTCTAGACTAGCGGGAGGCTACGAGCAGTACTTC. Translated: CASSSRLAGGYEQYF.

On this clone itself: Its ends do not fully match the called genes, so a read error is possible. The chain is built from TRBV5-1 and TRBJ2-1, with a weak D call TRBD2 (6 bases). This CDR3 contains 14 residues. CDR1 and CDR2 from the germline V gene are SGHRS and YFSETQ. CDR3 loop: CASIPIPGDNKQFF. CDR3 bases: TGCGCCAGCATCCCCATCCCGGGAGACAATAAGCAGTTCTTC.

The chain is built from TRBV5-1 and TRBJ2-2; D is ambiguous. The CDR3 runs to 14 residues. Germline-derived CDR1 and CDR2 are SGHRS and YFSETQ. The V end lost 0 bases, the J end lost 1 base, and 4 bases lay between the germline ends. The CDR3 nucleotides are TGCGCCAGCAGCTTGGGACAGAACACCGGGGAGCTGTTTTTT. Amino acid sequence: CASSLGQNTGELFF.

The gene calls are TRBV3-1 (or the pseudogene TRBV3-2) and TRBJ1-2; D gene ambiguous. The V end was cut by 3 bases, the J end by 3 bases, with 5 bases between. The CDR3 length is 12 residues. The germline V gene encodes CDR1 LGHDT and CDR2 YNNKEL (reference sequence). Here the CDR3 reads CASSQADYGYTF. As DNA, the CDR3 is TGTGCCAGCAGCCAGGCTGACTATGGCTACACCTTC.

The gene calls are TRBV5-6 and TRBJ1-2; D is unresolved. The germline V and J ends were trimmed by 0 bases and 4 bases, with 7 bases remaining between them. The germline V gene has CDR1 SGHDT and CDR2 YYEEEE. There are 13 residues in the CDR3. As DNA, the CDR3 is TGTGCCAGCAGCTTGGATTCTCTCTATGGCTACACCTTC. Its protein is CASSLDSLYGYTF.

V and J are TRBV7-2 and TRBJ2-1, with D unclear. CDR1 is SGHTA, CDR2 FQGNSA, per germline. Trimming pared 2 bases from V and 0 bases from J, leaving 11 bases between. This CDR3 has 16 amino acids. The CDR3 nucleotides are TGTGCCAGCAGCTTACAACAGCCAAGCTCCTACAATGAGCAGTTCTTC. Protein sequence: CASSLQQPSSYNEQFF. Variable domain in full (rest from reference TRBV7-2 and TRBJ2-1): GAGVSQSPSNKVTEKGKDVELRCDPISGHTALYWYRQSLGQGLEFLIYFQGNSAPDKSGLPSDRFSAERTGGSVSTLTIQRTQQEDSAVYLCASSLQQPSSYNEQFFGPGTRLTVL.

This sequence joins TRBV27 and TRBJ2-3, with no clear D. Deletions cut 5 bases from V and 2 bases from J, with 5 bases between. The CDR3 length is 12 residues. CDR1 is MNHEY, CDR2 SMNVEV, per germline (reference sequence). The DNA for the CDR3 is TGTGCCAGCAGTACTCTCACAGATACGCAGTATTTT. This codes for CASSTLTDTQYF.

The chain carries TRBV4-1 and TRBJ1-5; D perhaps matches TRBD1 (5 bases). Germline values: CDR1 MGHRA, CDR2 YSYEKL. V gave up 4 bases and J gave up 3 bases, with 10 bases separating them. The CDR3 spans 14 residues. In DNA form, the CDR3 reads TGCGCCAGCAGCCCTGGACAAAACAATCAGCCCCAGCATTTT. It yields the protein CASSPGQNNQPQHF.

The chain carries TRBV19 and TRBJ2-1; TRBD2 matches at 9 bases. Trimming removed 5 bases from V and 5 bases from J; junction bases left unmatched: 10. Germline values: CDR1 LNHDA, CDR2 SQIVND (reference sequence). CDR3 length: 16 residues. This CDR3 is CASSRSSGISHNEQFF. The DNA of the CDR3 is TGTGCCAGTAGTCGGTCTAGCGGGATTTCCCACAATGAGCAGTTCTTC. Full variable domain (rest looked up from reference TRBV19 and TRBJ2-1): DGGITQSPKYLFRKEGQNVTLSCEQNLNHDAMYWYRQDPGQGLRLIYYSQIVNDFQKGDIAEGYSVSREKKESFPLTVTSAQKNPTAFYLCASSRSSGISHNEQFFGPGTRLTVL.

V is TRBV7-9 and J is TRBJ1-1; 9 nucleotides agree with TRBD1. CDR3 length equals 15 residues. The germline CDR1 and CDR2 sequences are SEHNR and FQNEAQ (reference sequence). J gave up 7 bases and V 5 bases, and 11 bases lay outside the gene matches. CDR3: CASSTGGGGGREAFF. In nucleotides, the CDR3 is TGTGCCAGCAGCACAGGGGGCGGAGGGGGCCGTGAAGCTTTCTTT.

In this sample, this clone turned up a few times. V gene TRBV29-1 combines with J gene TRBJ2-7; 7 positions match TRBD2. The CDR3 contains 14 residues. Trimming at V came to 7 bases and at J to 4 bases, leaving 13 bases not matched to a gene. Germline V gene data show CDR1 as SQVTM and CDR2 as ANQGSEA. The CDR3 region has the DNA TGCAGCGCCCTGGGAAGCGGGACTCTGTACGAGCAGTACTTC. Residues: CSALGSGTLYEQYF.

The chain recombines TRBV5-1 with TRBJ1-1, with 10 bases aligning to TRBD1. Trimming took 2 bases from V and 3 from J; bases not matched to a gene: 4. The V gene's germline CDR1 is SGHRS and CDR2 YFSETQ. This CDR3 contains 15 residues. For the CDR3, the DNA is TGCGCCAGCAGCTTACGGACAGGGGGAGACACTGAAGCTTTCTTT. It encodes CASSLRTGGDTEAFF.